One TCR beta chain is described in this entry. The source of the sample is a study of blood T cell repertoires in COVID-19. Looking at the study overall: Acute-phase and convalescent COVID-19 samples originated in the United States, Italy and Spain. Sources were T cells, B-cell-depleted T cells, or PBMCs; the material itself was cDNA or gDNA.

CDR3 size: 15 residues. Trimming stripped 4 bases from V and 4 bases from J, with 17 bases between. Germline values: CDR1 SGHRS, CDR2 YFSETQ. Per the original data handling: Amplification with reference gene primers provided the estimates of nucleated cell counts. Clones were sequenced by immunoSEQ multiplex PCR, and TCRdb holds only the in-frame ones, with some missing. V, J and clone size were drawn from that table, and D and trimming were deduced from the DNA. Of fewer than 250,000 clones listed, 84% were seen once; the top ten hold under 4.5%. This sequence originates from a man aged 50 to 59 with acute or convalescent COVID-19. This chain connects TRBV5-1 to TRBJ2-5; D may be TRBD1 (5 bases). The source material was peripheral blood. DNA of the CDR3: TGCGCCAGCAGCAACAGACAGTCCCCCGGAGAGACCCAGTACTTC. Translated: CASSNRQSPGETQYF.